This T cell receptor (beta chain) was sequenced for a study of T-cell memory formation after mild COVID-19. Study overall: Largely donor-specific sequence clusters came from a couple of donors.

The ends were cut back, 9 bases at V and 3 bases at J, with 16 bases in the middle. This CDR3 is built from 14 residues. Per germline, CDR1 SGHTS and CDR2 YDEGEE. TCRdb used MiXCR to reprocess the 5' RACE reads, holding one entry per CDR3 protein. The sample carries approximately 260,000 distinct CDR3 sequences, 15% to 20% recorded once. This clonotype was observed a few times. Its target is not known. Study-wide points: There was a balanced CD4/CD8 profile in clones contracting day 15 to 85, and later expanders leaned CD4+. Some clones that responded turned up in pre-infection memory, which suggests that cross-reactive memory joined in.

Source material: PBMCs or a T cell subset sorted from them (not recorded which). The rearrangement joins TRBV5-8 to TRBJ1-5; tentatively, D is TRBD1 (6 bases). The clonotype originates from a young man who had mild COVID-19 (a few samples of this study predate the infection). Cell type and time point are not known. The CDR3 coding sequence is TGTGCCACCAAGGGACACCTGACCAATCAGCCCCAGCATTTT. Translation: CATKGHLTNQPQHF.